This TCR beta chain was recorded in a study of metastatic and nonmetastatic thyroid tumors. Background on the study: Repertoire comparison spanned blood and tumor or nodule tissue of malignant and benign thyroid patients. Notes on the study in general: Malignant thyroid tumors reportedly exceeded benign nodules significantly in TCR beta diversity, with the difference appearing in blood and tumor.

Germline CDR1 reads PRHDT; CDR2 reads FYEKMQ (reference sequence). This CDR3 has 14 amino acids. V was pared by 7 bases and J by 2 bases, with 15 bases between. No patient had received any treatment before thyroid surgery. Turning to this clone: Its antigen is currently unknown.

Authors' data handling: A papillary thyroid cancer distant-metastasis classifier was built from CDR3 differences across clinicopathological groups. MiXCR was used by TCRdb to re-call the PCR reads. These V and J calls are TCRdb output, not the study's own analysis. The data contain 4,000 or so clones, less than 45% of them singletons. The sequencing sample was made of tumor tissue. The rearrangement uses TRBV13 and TRBJ2-7, with D tentatively TRBD2 (7 bases). This TCR was recovered from a female donor with papillary thyroid cancer or a benign thyroid nodule (not recorded which). Some clones in this sample may be carry-over from other donors' samples. The CDR3 nucleotides are TGTGCCAGCAACCGCGGGGGCCTGACCTACGAGCAGTACTTC. The encoded protein is CASNRGGLTYEQYF.